These 17 T cell receptor beta chains share one sample of origin, sequenced in a study of early T cells in non-severe SARS-CoV-2 infection. TCRdb reprocessed the 5' RACE reads with MiXCR, giving one entry per CDR3 protein. The repertoire holds approximately 80,000 distinct CDR3 sequences, roughly 12% seen once, with around 12% in the top ten. This material consisted of whole blood, taken at baseline. Every receptor here comes from an adult who was a healthcare worker with PCR-confirmed SARS-CoV-2 infection or an uninfected control (not recorded which).

Ten or more counts support this clonotype. The rearrangement uses TRBV7-3 and TRBJ1-3; D is uncertain. The germline V gene has CDR1 SGHTA and CDR2 FQGTGA. This CDR3 comprises 14 residues. Trimming left V 2 bases short and J 0 bases short, with 5 bases between. CDR3 coding DNA: TGTGCCAGCAGCTTATCTAACTCTGGAAACACCATATATTTT. Residues: CASSLSNSGNTIYF.

The chain recombines TRBV28 with TRBJ1-1, with 8 bases that match TRBD1. Losses at the gene ends were 5 bases for V and 4 bases for J; bases not matched to a gene: 6. Germline CDR1 reads MDHEN; CDR2 reads SYDVKM. CDR3 length: 14 amino acids. DNA of the CDR3: TGTGCCAGCAGTACCCAGGGGGCGCTCACTGAAGCTTTCTTT. It encodes CASSTQGALTEAFF. The whole variable domain, filled in from reference TRBV28 and TRBJ1-1, reads DVKVTQSSRYLVKRTGEKVFLECVQDMDHENMFWYRQDPGLGLRLIYFSYDVKMKEKGDIPEGYSVSREKKERFSLILESASTNQTSMYLCASSTQGALTEAFFGQGTRLTVV.

This chain uses TRBV11-2 with TRBJ2-5, with 11 bases identical to TRBD2. The V gene's germline CDR1 is SGHAT and CDR2 FQNNGV. Unmatched junction bases numbered 0, after V lost 2 bases and J lost 4 bases. This CDR3 spans 14 amino acids. The CDR3, as DNA: TGTGCCAGCAGCTTACTAGCGGGGGGAGAGACCCAGTACTTC. Protein sequence: CASSLLAGGETQYF.

The chain joins TRBV28 to TRBJ2-5, with a possible D match to TRBD2 (6 bases). V was clipped by 10 bases and J by 0 bases, with 15 bases between them. CDR1 is MDHEN, CDR2 SYDVKM, per germline. The CDR3 length is 14 residues. The DNA of the CDR3 is TGTGCCACCACGGGTGCGGGGTACCAAGAGACCCAGTACTTC. Protein product: CATTGAGYQETQYF.

In the case of this clonotype: The junction shows a germline mismatch at one end, possibly a read error. CDR3 DNA sequence: TGCGCCAGCAGCTTGGAAGAAGGTACCTCTGAAAACACCATATATTTT. Its protein is CASSLEEGTSENTIYF. The chain uses TRBV5-1 and TRBJ1-3, with unresolved D. Germline V gives CDR1 SGHRS, CDR2 YFSETQ. This CDR3 region has 16 residues.

The V call is TRBV2, the J call TRBJ1-6, with D unclear. Trimming shortened V by 7 bases and J by 7 bases, and 8 bases separated the two germline ends. This CDR3 has 12 amino acids. CDR1 and CDR2 (germline): SNHLY, FYNNEI. CDR3 amino acids: CASTWSNSPLHF. For the CDR3, the DNA is TGTGCCAGCACCTGGTCAAATTCACCCCTCCACTTT.

As to this clonotype: A read error is possible here, since a much larger clone lies one base away. The chain uses TRBV7-9 and TRBJ2-1; D is uncertain. The V end was cut by 5 bases, the J end by 7 bases, with 3 bases between. This CDR3 contains 10 residues. CDR1 and CDR2 from the germline V gene are SEHNR and FQNEAQ (reference sequence). The chain's CDR3 is CASSQNEQFF. The DNA for the CDR3 is TGTGCCAGCAGCCAGAATGAGCAGTTCTTC.

This clonotype was picked up many times. The J gene is TRBJ2-1, the V gene TRBV6-5; no clear D. The CDR3 loop spans 16 amino acids. The V and J ends lost 5 bases and 0 bases respectively, with 14 bases between them. The V gene's germline CDR1 is MNHEY and CDR2 SVGAGI. CDR3 DNA: TGTGCCAGCAGTCTCCCGGGCGCGAGCTCCTACAATGAGCAGTTCTTC. Protein product: CASSLPGASSYNEQFF.

This clonotype showed up just a few times. V gene TRBV12-3 or TRBV12-4 combines with J gene TRBJ2-3; D gene unclear. V shed 3 bases and J shed 2 bases, with 6 bases lying between them. The CDR3 is 13 residues long. The CDR3 nucleotides read TGTGCCAGCAGTTTCGGTAACACAGATACGCAGTATTTT. It translates to CASSFGNTDTQYF.

The V and J genes are TRBV6-2 or TRBV6-3 and TRBJ2-7, with 7 positions matching TRBD1. This CDR3 has 15 amino acids. Germline V gene sequence: CDR1 MNHEY, CDR2 SVGEGT. V was clipped by 6 bases and J by 3 bases; unmatched bases: 11. As DNA, the CDR3 is TGTGCCAGCAGACCCACAGGGGAAGGCGGCTACGAGCAGTACTTC. Amino acid sequence: CASRPTGEGGYEQYF.

This clonotype came up many times. The chain is built from TRBV9 and TRBJ2-1, with 11 bases identical to TRBD2. The CDR3 runs 17 residues. The ends lost 0 bases at V and 2 bases at J; junction bases unmatched: 4. CDR1 is SGDLS and CDR2 is YYNGEE in the germline V gene. The CDR3 reads CASSVDSGGDPYNEQFF. In DNA form, the CDR3 reads TGTGCCAGCAGCGTAGATAGCGGGGGGGACCCCTACAATGAGCAGTTCTTC.

The sample holds many counts of this clonotype. The chain joins TRBV7-3 to TRBJ2-7; D is unresolved. Germline V lookup: CDR1 SGHTA, CDR2 FQGTGA. V shed 3 bases and J shed 7 bases, with 10 bases lying between them. There are 12 residues in the CDR3. The CDR3 loop reads CASSLSGGEQYF. The CDR3 region has the DNA TGTGCCAGCAGCTTGTCAGGTGGGGAGCAGTACTTC.

This clonotype has a single count. The chain links TRBV7-2 to TRBJ2-5; maybe TRBD1 (5 bases). Trimming stripped 4 bases from V and 2 bases from J, with 8 bases between. Per germline, CDR1 SGHTA and CDR2 FQGNSA. The CDR3 covers 13 residues. The CDR3 DNA is TGTGCCAGCAGCTGGAAGGGGCAAGAGACCCAGTACTTC. Its protein is CASSWKGQETQYF.

This clonotype was recorded a few times. This chain links TRBV28 with TRBJ1-1, with 10 bases that match TRBD1. The CDR3 runs to 14 residues. Germline CDR1 reads MDHEN; CDR2 reads SYDVKM. The V and J ends lost 5 bases and 7 bases, in that order; junction bases with no gene match: 7. Here the CDR3 reads CASSRTGGFGEAFF. The CDR3 region has the DNA TGTGCCAGCAGTCGGACAGGGGGTTTCGGTGAAGCTTTCTTT.

This clonotype came up many times. The chain couples TRBV20-1 to TRBJ2-1; 11 nucleotides match TRBD2. With V trimmed by 1 base and J by 4 bases, 9 bases remained unmatched. Germline CDR1 reads DFQATT; CDR2 reads SNEGSKA (reference sequence). This CDR3 region has 17 residues. The CDR3 loop reads CSARALRGTSGYNEQFF. The DNA of the CDR3 is TGCAGTGCTAGAGCCCTACGGGGGACTAGCGGATACAATGAGCAGTTCTTC.

The CDR3: CASPPPPDNLYEQYF. CDR3 nucleotides: TGTGCCAGCCCCCCACCTCCAGACAATCTCTACGAGCAGTACTTC. This sequence joins TRBV5-4 and TRBJ2-7, with unresolved D. V was cut by 7 bases and J by 3 bases, with 20 bases left in between. CDR3 length equals 15 residues. Germline V CDR1 and CDR2: SGHNT, YYREEE (reference sequence).

The chain combines TRBV28 with TRBJ1-1; D is unclear. The CDR3 has 12 residues. V was trimmed by 3 bases and J by 3 bases, leaving 5 bases between them. Germline V gene sequence: CDR1 MDHEN, CDR2 SYDVKM. CDR3 sequence reads: CASSLGYTEAFF. CDR3 bases: TGTGCCAGCAGTTTGGGGTACACTGAAGCTTTCTTT.